This TCR beta chain stems from a study of regulatory T cells in long-lasting Graves disease. Building the TCR beta libraries relied on iRepertoire HTBI primers, and CDR3 regions underwent Arm-PCR. TCRdb reprocessed the multiplex PCR reads via MiXCR and lists one record per CDR3 protein. This sample carries about 530,000 distinct CDR3 sequences, more than 15% of them seen once, and the ten largest clones take about 25%. Time point indicated: newly diagnosed GD, antithyroid drugs for less than 3 months. Generation of the TCR library employed RNA extracted from PBMCs. Germline CDR1 reads KGHDR; CDR2 reads SFDVKD. V dropped 1 base and J dropped 0 bases, with 8 bases sitting between them. The CDR3 loop spans 16 amino acids. The sample was also linked to a second study, of T cells in Graves' hyperthyroidism and ophthalmopathy.

The receptor's source is a woman aged 35 to 60 with Graves disease. The chain joins TRBV24-1 to TRBJ2-2; D is undetermined. The specimen comprised peripheral blood mononuclear cells (PBMCs), sampled at new diagnosis, from a patient treated with antithyroid drugs. CDR3 sequence: CATSDFPGANTGELFF. DNA of the CDR3: TGTGCCACCAGTGATTTCCCCGGAGCGAACACCGGGGAGCTGTTTTTT.